These 20 T cell receptor beta chains came from one sample sequenced in a study of blood T cell repertoires in COVID-19. This table comes from immunoSEQ multiplex PCR, and its TCRdb copy is limited to in-frame clones, with some not included. Among 350,000 to 500,000 clones, 70% to 90% were seen once, and the ten largest hold about 0.91%. The sample consisted of peripheral blood. All receptors derive from a man in his late teens or twenties with COVID-19, enrolled during active disease.

The chain couples TRBV19 to TRBJ2-7; the match to TRBD2 covers 9 bases. CDR3 size: 15 residues. Germline-derived CDR1 and CDR2 are LNHDA and SQIVND (reference sequence). Trimming removed 5 bases from V and 5 bases from J; junction bases left unmatched: 10. CDR3 coding DNA: TGTGCCAGTAGTTTTGCGGGAGGGCCGGGAAACGAGCAGTACTTC. This translates into CASSFAGGPGNEQYF. Using reference TRBV19 and TRBJ2-7 for the parts outside the CDR3, the full variable domain is DGGITQSPKYLFRKEGQNVTLSCEQNLNHDAMYWYRQDPGQGLRLIYYSQIVNDFQKGDIAEGYSVSREKKESFPLTVTSAQKNPTAFYLCASSFAGGPGNEQYFGPGTRLTVT.

The chain couples TRBV7-8 to TRBJ2-3; TRBD1 might be the D (7 bases). The V end was cut by 0 bases, the J end by 3 bases, with 16 bases between. CDR1 is SGHVS, CDR2 FQNEAQ, per germline. There are 17 residues in the CDR3. The CDR3 loop reads CASSLAGGQPTTDTQYF. The CDR3 DNA follows: TGTGCCAGCAGCTTAGCGGGGGGACAGCCCACTACAGATACGCAGTATTTT.

CDR3 loop: CASSQLPGQGDGYEQYF. The CDR3 coding sequence is TGTGCCAGTAGTCAATTACCGGGACAGGGGGACGGATACGAGCAGTACTTC. This sequence joins TRBV19 and TRBJ2-7; 11 nucleotides align to TRBD1. CDR1 is LNHDA and CDR2 is SQIVND in the germline V gene (reference sequence). CDR3 length: 17 residues. J gave up 4 bases and V 5 bases, and 13 bases lay outside the gene matches. Full variable domain (outside the CDR3, taken from reference TRBV19 and TRBJ2-7): DGGITQSPKYLFRKEGQNVTLSCEQNLNHDAMYWYRQDPGQGLRLIYYSQIVNDFQKGDIAEGYSVSREKKESFPLTVTSAQKNPTAFYLCASSQLPGQGDGYEQYFGPGTRLTVT.

The chain combines TRBV14 with TRBJ2-3; no definite D call. This CDR3 has 16 amino acids. In germline, CDR1 is SGHDN, CDR2 FVKESK. V was pared by 2 bases and J by 1 base, with 13 bases between. CDR3 sequence: CASSQQVVPRTDTQYF. CDR3 in DNA: TGTGCCAGCAGCCAACAGGTGGTTCCTCGCACAGATACGCAGTATTTT.

This sequence joins TRBV2 and TRBJ1-1; the D gene is possibly TRBD1 (6 bases). This CDR3 contains 15 residues. Deletions cut 2 bases from V and 3 bases from J, with 13 bases between. Per germline, CDR1 SNHLY and CDR2 FYNNEI. CDR3 bases: TGTGCCAGCAGTGAACCGCGGGGGGGGCACACTGAAGCTTTCTTT. Translation: CASSEPRGGHTEAFF.

The chain carries TRBV5-4 and TRBJ2-7, with 11 bases lining up with TRBD1. The J segment lost 2 bases and the V segment lost 3 bases, leaving 1 base of the junction unmatched. The CDR3 has 14 residues. Germline V gives CDR1 SGHNT, CDR2 YYREEE (reference sequence). The CDR3 sequence: CASSWGQGAYEQYF. CDR3 DNA sequence: TGTGCCAGCAGCTGGGGACAGGGGGCCTACGAGCAGTACTTC. Together with reference TRBV5-4 and TRBJ2-7, the CDR3 gives the full variable domain: ETGVTQSPTHLIKTRGQQVTLRCSSQSGHNTVSWYQQALGQGPQFIFQYYREEENGRGNFPPRFSGLQFPNYSSELNVNALELDDSALYLCASSWGQGAYEQYFGPGTRLTVT.

The chain couples TRBV7-8 to TRBJ2-2; D perhaps matches TRBD2 (6 bases). The CDR3 contains 13 residues. Looked up from germline, CDR1 is SGHVS and CDR2 is FQNEAQ. Trimming left V 8 bases short and J 1 base short, with 8 bases between. Written as DNA, the CDR3 is TGTGCCAGCGGGACTCAGAACACCGGGGAGCTGTTTTTT. Translation: CASGTQNTGELFF. Drawing the rest from reference TRBV7-8 and TRBJ2-2, the complete variable domain is GAGVSQSPRYKVAKRGQDVALRCDPISGHVSLFWYQQALGQGPEFLTYFQNEAQLDKSGLPSDRFFAERPEGSVSTLKIQRTQQEDSAVYLCASGTQNTGELFFGEGSRLTVL.

This clone came up many times. The chain is built from TRBV4-1 and TRBJ2-3, with D possibly being TRBD2 (6 bases). Trimming removed 3 bases from V and 0 bases from J, with 16 bases in between. The V gene's germline CDR1 is MGHRA and CDR2 YSYEKL. The CDR3 runs to 17 residues. The CDR3 bases are TGCGCCAGCAGCCATGCCCAGGCGGGGACTAGCACAGATACGCAGTATTTT. This codes for CASSHAQAGTSTDTQYF.

The table lists this clone with a count of one. This sequence joins TRBV11-2 and TRBJ1-3; 9 nucleotides line up with TRBD1. CDR3 length equals 18 residues. Germline-derived CDR1 and CDR2 are SGHAT and FQNNGV. J was trimmed by 0 bases and V by 5 bases; bases with no gene match: 11. CDR3 bases: TGTGCCAGCAGCGCACACAGGGGGCAGGTTGACTCTGGAAACACCATATATTTT. Amino acids: CASSAHRGQVDSGNTIYF.

The V call is TRBV5-1, the J call TRBJ2-7; D perhaps matches TRBD2 (5 bases). The germline V gene encodes CDR1 SGHRS and CDR2 YFSETQ. The germline V and J ends were trimmed by 4 bases and 2 bases, with 13 bases remaining between them. CDR3 size: 14 residues. The CDR3 region is CASSPDYTTYEQYF. In DNA form, the CDR3 reads TGCGCCAGCAGCCCAGACTATACTACCTACGAGCAGTACTTC.

The sample holds one count of this clone. Here the CDR3 reads CASSSGQGMNTEAFF. The CDR3 DNA follows: TGTGCCAGCAGCTCGGGACAGGGAATGAACACTGAAGCTTTCTTT. The chain employs TRBV11-3 and TRBJ1-1, with TRBD1 matching 9 bases. The V segment lost 4 bases and the J segment 0 bases; nucleotides outside the gene matches: 3. The length of the CDR3 is 15 residues. CDR1 is SGHNT, CDR2 YENEEA, per germline.

V is TRBV11-3 and J is TRBJ2-3; the match to TRBD2 covers 12 bases. With 0 bases clipped from V and 3 bases from J, the junction kept 10 bases outside the gene matches. CDR1 is SGHNT, CDR2 YENEEA, per germline. The CDR3 is 19 amino acids. CDR3 in DNA: TGTGCCAGCAGCTTAGAAGGCTGGGCTAGCGGGAGGGAAACAGATACGCAGTATTTT. It specifies CASSLEGWASGRETDTQYF. The full variable domain, in which reference TRBV11-3 and TRBJ2-3 provide the parts outside the CDR3, is EAGVVQSPRYKIIEKKQPVAFWCNPISGHNTLYWYLQNLGQGPELLIRYENEEAVDDSQLPKDRFSAERLKGVDSTLKIQPAELGDSAVYLCASSLEGWASGRETDTQYFGPGTRLTVL.

The rearrangement joins TRBV6-4 to TRBJ2-1, with TRBD2 matching over 9 bases. The germline V gene encodes CDR1 MRHNA and CDR2 SNTAGT. The ends lost 6 bases at V and 6 bases at J; junction bases unmatched: 9. The CDR3 is made up of 15 amino acids. In nucleotides, the CDR3 is TGTGCCAGCAGCCAGCGGGGGGCCTCACTCAATGAGCAGTTCTTC. Translating it yields CASSQRGASLNEQFF.

This sequence joins TRBV4-1 and TRBJ2-5; D possibly corresponds to TRBD1 (6 bases). V was trimmed by 7 bases and J by 5 bases, leaving 14 bases between them. Germline loops: CDR1 MGHRA, CDR2 YSYEKL. The CDR3 covers 13 residues. The CDR3 reads CASTNRDRETQYF. In DNA form, the CDR3 reads TGCGCCAGCACGAACAGGGATCGGGAGACCCAGTACTTC.

The rearrangement joins TRBV19 to TRBJ2-5; the match to TRBD1 covers 9 bases. J was trimmed by 3 bases and V by 4 bases; bases with no gene match: 0. Germline CDR1 reads LNHDA; CDR2 reads SQIVND (reference sequence). The CDR3 contains 13 residues. In DNA form, the CDR3 reads TGTGCCAGTAGTAGGGACAGGGAAGAGACCCAGTACTTC. Protein sequence: CASSRDREETQYF.

The chain joins TRBV6-5 to TRBJ1-1, with 8 bases fitting TRBD1. The junction had 9 bases not matched to a gene; V was cut back by 6 bases and J by 3 bases. Germline V lookup: CDR1 MNHEY, CDR2 SVGAGI. The CDR3 sequence is 15 residues long. Here the CDR3 reads CASRPYRGKDTEAFF. The CDR3 DNA follows: TGTGCCAGCAGGCCCTACAGGGGGAAGGACACTGAAGCTTTCTTT.

The rearrangement joins TRBV6-5 to TRBJ2-7; no reliable D call. V was cut by 4 bases and J by 5 bases, with 12 bases left in between. Germline values: CDR1 MNHEY, CDR2 SVGAGI. The CDR3 contains 13 residues. The CDR3 DNA follows: TGTGCCAGCAGTTCCCGATCTTGGCACGAGCAGTACTTC. Residues: CASSSRSWHEQYF.

The chain uses TRBV11-2 and TRBJ2-5, with 7 bases aligning to TRBD2. The CDR3 is 15 residues long. Trimming at V came to 5 bases and at J to 7 bases, leaving 13 bases not matched to a gene. CDR1 and CDR2 from the germline V gene are SGHAT and FQNNGV. DNA of the CDR3: TGTGCCAGCAGCCCGCAAACTAGCGCCCCGTCGACCCAGTACTTC. This gives the protein CASSPQTSAPSTQYF.

V and J are TRBV7-9 and TRBJ1-6; 8 nucleotides match TRBD1. V was pared by 4 bases and J by 7 bases, with 15 bases of the junction left unmatched. There are 18 residues in the CDR3. Germline values: CDR1 SEHNR, CDR2 FQNEAQ (reference sequence). CDR3 region: CASSSGGADRHRNSPLHF. CDR3 nucleotides: TGTGCCAGCAGCTCAGGGGGCGCAGACCGCCACCGGAATTCACCCCTCCACTTT.

The V gene is TRBV7-9, the J gene TRBJ1-6; 7 bases match TRBD1. The germline gives CDR1 SEHNR, CDR2 FQNEAQ (reference sequence). The trim removed 3 bases at V and 10 bases at J, leaving 9 bases unmatched. There are 15 residues in the CDR3. The CDR3 DNA sequence: TGTGCCAGCAGCTTGGGGCAGGGGGAGTACTCACCCCTCCACTTT. It yields the protein CASSLGQGEYSPLHF.